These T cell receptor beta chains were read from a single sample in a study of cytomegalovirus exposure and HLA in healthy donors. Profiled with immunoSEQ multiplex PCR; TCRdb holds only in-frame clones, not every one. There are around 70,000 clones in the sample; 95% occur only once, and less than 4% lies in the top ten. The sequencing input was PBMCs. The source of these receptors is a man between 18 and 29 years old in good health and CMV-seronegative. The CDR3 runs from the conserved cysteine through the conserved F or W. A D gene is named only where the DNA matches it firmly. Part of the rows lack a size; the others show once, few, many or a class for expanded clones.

TGCGCCAGCAGCAAAGACGGGACAGGGGCTTGGGTAGCTTTCTTT | CASSKDGTGAWVAFF | TRBJ1-1 | NA | TRBV5-1 | 15 | TRBD1
TGTGCCTGGAGCTATGGGACAGGGACTAATGAAAAACTGTTTTTT | CAWSYGTGTNEKLFF | TRBJ1-4 | NA | TRBV30 | 15 | TRBD1
TGTGCCAGCAGTTACACAGCTAATGAAAAACTGTTTTTT | CASSYTANEKLFF | TRBJ1-4 | NA | TRBV6-5 | 13 | NA
TGTGCCAGCAGCTACCAAGGGGGCTTCTACGAGCAGTACTTC | CASSYQGGFYEQYF | TRBJ2-7 | NA | TRBV9 | 14 | TRBD1
TGCAGCGTTGAAAATACGAGGGGGACTGAAGCTTTCTTT | CSVENTRGTEAFF | TRBJ1-1 | NA | TRBV29-1 | 13 | NA
TGTGCCAGCAGCTGGGGAGCGGGGGTTAACACCGGGGAGCTGTTTTTT | CASSWGAGVNTGELFF | TRBJ2-2 | NA | TRBV13 | 16 | TRBD2
TGTGCCAGCAGCGCCCGACAGGGAAATAACTATGGCTACACCTTC | CASSARQGNNYGYTF | TRBJ1-2 | NA | TRBV7-8 | 15 | TRBD1
TGTGCCAGCTCACCTTCAGTTTCCTACGAGCAGTACTTC | CASSPSVSYEQYF | TRBJ2-7 | once | TRBV18 | 13 | NA
TGTGCCAGCAGTCTAGCGGGGGACGCGGAAGAGACCCAGTACTTC | CASSLAGDAEETQYF | TRBJ2-5 | NA | TRBV27 | 15 | TRBD2
TGTGCCTGTTCCCGACAGGGTTATAACTATGGCTACACCTTC | CACSRQGYNYGYTF | TRBJ1-2 | NA | TRBV19 | 14 | TRBD1
TGTGCCAGCAGCCAAGAGGACAGCTCTGGGGCCAACGTCCTGACTTTC | CASSQEDSSGANVLTF | TRBJ2-6 | once | TRBV4-2 | 16 | NA
TGTGCCAGCAGCGACAGGGGGATTGAAGCTTTCTTT | CASSDRGIEAFF | TRBJ1-1 | NA | TRBV7-2 | 12 | TRBD1
TGCAGCGTTGATGGCAGCGGCTATGAGCAGTTCTTC | CSVDGSGYEQFF | TRBJ2-1 | NA | TRBV29-1 | 12 | NA
TGTGCCAGCAGCCGGGACAGGGACACTGAAGCTTTCTTT | CASSRDRDTEAFF | TRBJ1-1 | NA | TRBV7-9 | 13 | TRBD1
TGTGCCTGGACTTTGACAGGGGGCAACTCCTACGAGCAGTACTTC | CAWTLTGGNSYEQYF | TRBJ2-7 | NA | TRBV30 | 15 | TRBD1
TGTGCCAGCAGCCCCGGGATCGTAAGGAACACTGAAGCTTTCTTT | CASSPGIVRNTEAFF | TRBJ1-1 | NA | TRBV7-6 | 15 | NA
TGTGCCTGGAGTGTAATGGCCCACCAGGGAGAGACCCAGTACTTC | CAWSVMAHQGETQYF | TRBJ2-5 | NA | TRBV30 | 15 | NA
TGTGCCAGCAGTTACATTGCGGGGGGGCCACAGTTCTTC | CASSYIAGGPQFF | TRBJ2-1 | NA | TRBV6-5 | 13 | TRBD2
TGTGCCAGCAGTCCCCCGACAGGGAGCGAGCAGTACTTC | CASSPPTGSEQYF | TRBJ2-7 | NA | TRBV27 | 13 | TRBD1
TGTGCTAGCAGCTCTTCCCCAAAGGGACAGTTTGGGGAGACCCAGTACTTC | CASSSSPKGQFGETQYF | TRBJ2-5 | NA | TRBV7-7 | 17 | TRBD1
TGTGCCAGCAGTTCTGTGACAGGGAAGGAGCAGTACTTC | CASSSVTGKEQYF | TRBJ2-7 | NA | TRBV27 | 13 | TRBD1
TGTGCCAGCAGTCCCCTGACAGTAGCTGGGGCCAACGTCCTGACTTTC | CASSPLTVAGANVLTF | TRBJ2-6 | NA | TRBV27 | 16 | NA
TGTGCCAGCAGTGGAACAAGGACAGGCACTGAAGCTTTCTTT | CASSGTRTGTEAFF | TRBJ1-1 | once | TRBV6-1 | 14 | TRBD1
TGTGCCAGCAGCCAAGATAAGGGGGCCCTTACCTACGAGCAGTACTTC | CASSQDKGALTYEQYF | TRBJ2-7 | NA | TRBV14 | 16 | TRBD1
TGTGCCAGCAGTCCCCTAAAGACAGGAGAAGGGACCCAGTACTTC | CASSPLKTGEGTQYF | TRBJ2-5 | NA | TRBV5-7 | 15 | NA
TGTGCCAGTAGTATGCAGGTCGACTATGGCTACACCTTC | CASSMQVDYGYTF | TRBJ1-2 | NA | TRBV19 | 13 | NA
TGTGCCAGCAGTAGCGGGGGGCCTTCCTACGAGCAGTACTTC | CASSSGGPSYEQYF | TRBJ2-7 | NA | TRBV27 | 14 | TRBD2
TGTGCCAGCTCACCCGGACTAGCGGGGACAGATACGCAGTATTTT | CASSPGLAGTDTQYF | TRBJ2-3 | NA | TRBV18 | 15 | TRBD2
TGTGCCAGCGAGAGGGGGGGAGGTACTGAAGCTTTCTTT | CASERGGGTEAFF | TRBJ1-1 | NA | TRBV2 | 13 | NA
TGTGCCAGCAGCCCCGGGACAGGGAATATTGCCCCCTATGGCTACACCTTC | CASSPGTGNIAPYGYTF | TRBJ1-2 | once | TRBV7-2 | 17 | TRBD1
TGTGCCAGCAGTGCCTTTCCTCAGGGAGCCAAAAACATTCAGTACTTC | CASSAFPQGAKNIQYF | TRBJ2-4 | NA | TRBV28 | 16 | NA
TGTGCCAGCAGCATCCGACAGGGCCCCTACGAGCAGTACTTC | CASSIRQGPYEQYF | TRBJ2-7 | NA | TRBV9 | 14 | TRBD1
TGTGCCAGCAGACGGGACAGGGGGTCCCACGAGCAGTACTTC | CASRRDRGSHEQYF | TRBJ2-7 | NA | TRBV7-9 | 14 | TRBD1
TGTGCCAGCAGTGTCGGGACAGCCTATGGCTACACCTTC | CASSVGTAYGYTF | TRBJ1-2 | NA | TRBV6-6 | 13 | TRBD1
TGTGCCATCAGCCCGACAGGGGTTGGCACAGATACGCAGTATTTT | CAISPTGVGTDTQYF | TRBJ2-3 | NA | TRBV10-3 | 15 | TRBD1
TGTGCCAGCAATGACGACGGGAGGGGCCCTGAAGCTTTCTTT | CASNDDGRGPEAFF | TRBJ1-1 | NA | TRBV28 | 14 | NA
TGTGCCAGCAAGGGGATTGTCTCGGATCAGCCCCAGCATTTT | CASKGIVSDQPQHF | TRBJ1-5 | NA | TRBV6-5 | 14 | NA
TGTGCCAGCAGCCTCCCTGGACAGGGGAACACTGAAGCTTTCTTT | CASSLPGQGNTEAFF | TRBJ1-1 | NA | TRBV5-6 | 15 | TRBD1
TGTGCCAGCAGTTGGGACAGGGTGAACACTGAAGCTTTCTTT | CASSWDRVNTEAFF | TRBJ1-1 | NA | TRBV6-5 | 14 | TRBD1
TGTGCCAGCAGCTCGGCCGGGCCAGGGGGCGGCTACACCTTC | CASSSAGPGGGYTF | TRBJ1-2 | NA | TRBV7-9 | 14 | TRBD1
TGTGCCAGCAGCTTAACGACAGGGGGCATCTCTGGCTACACCTTC | CASSLTTGGISGYTF | TRBJ1-2 | NA | TRBV7-3 | 15 | TRBD1
TGCGCCAGCAGACAGACAGCGGGTTATAATTCACCCCTCCACTTT | CASRQTAGYNSPLHF | TRBJ1-6 | NA | TRBV4-3 | 15 | NA
TGTGCCAGCAGCCTGGGACAGGAATACGAGCAGTACTTC | CASSLGQEYEQYF | TRBJ2-7 | NA | TRBV27 | 13 | TRBD1
TGTGCCAGCAGCGTAGCTACGCAGTTGATAGCGGGGAATGAGCAGTTCTTC | CASSVATQLIAGNEQFF | TRBJ2-1 | NA | TRBV9 | 17 | TRBD2
TGTGCCAGCAGCTTGGGACAGGGGCGGACTGAAGCTTTCTTT | CASSLGQGRTEAFF | TRBJ1-1 | NA | TRBV5-4 | 14 | TRBD1
TGTGCCAGCAGCTTAGACAGGGGTTCCTACGAGCAGTACTTC | CASSLDRGSYEQYF | TRBJ2-7 | few | TRBV5-4 | 14 | TRBD1
TGTGCCACCAGCAGGGGAGGTTTGGTAGGGCCCCAGCATTTT | CATSRGGLVGPQHF | TRBJ1-5 | NA | TRBV15 | 14 | NA
TGTGCCAGTAGTCAACGATCCGGGACAGCGTATAATTCACCCCTCCACTTT | CASSQRSGTAYNSPLHF | TRBJ1-6 | NA | TRBV19 | 17 | TRBD1
TGTGCCAGCAGTCTGGGGCAGCTGAACACTGAAGCTTTCTTT | CASSLGQLNTEAFF | TRBJ1-1 | NA | TRBV6-5 | 14 | NA
TGTGCCAGCAGTTACTCCTCGGGGGGCGGCACTGAAGCTTTCTTT | CASSYSSGGGTEAFF | TRBJ1-1 | NA | TRBV6-5 | 15 | NA
TGTGCCAGCCTAAAAGACAGCTTCAACACTGAAGCTTTCTTT | CASLKDSFNTEAFF | TRBJ1-1 | NA | TRBV27 | 14 | NA
TGTGCCAGCAGTACAGACAGGGGAACCCAGCATTTT | CASSTDRGTQHF | TRBJ1-5 | NA | TRBV28 | 12 | TRBD1
TGTGCCAGCAGCTTGGGGGCAAATACGCAGTATTTT | CASSLGANTQYF | TRBJ2-3 | few | TRBV5-6 | 12 | NA
TGTGCCAGCAGCTTAGCCGGAACAGGAGCTAGCACAGATACGCAGTATTTT | CASSLAGTGASTDTQYF | TRBJ2-3 | NA | TRBV7-9 | 17 | NA
TGTGCCAGCACCTCAACACCGGAGGGGACTAATGAAAAACTGTTTTTT | CASTSTPEGTNEKLFF | TRBJ1-4 | once | TRBV11-2 | 16 | NA